The rows below give T cell receptor beta chains drawn from one sample of a study of long-term antiretroviral therapy in people with HIV. Generated by immunoSEQ multiplex PCR, the TCRdb table keeps only in-frame clones and is missing some. The sample lists roughly 26,000 clones; 85% to 95% were seen once. The sample consisted of unsorted PBMCs, taken less than 5 years after starting antiretroviral therapy. These receptors were taken from a woman in her forties or fifties with HIV. Both conserved end residues are part of each CDR3. Fields, in order: V gene, J gene, D gene, clone size, CDR3 protein, CDR3 DNA. A D gene is named only where the DNA matches it firmly. Clone size is shown for a subset of rows, as once, few, many or a class of expanded clone.

V gene: TRBV6-5; J gene: TRBJ2-5; D gene: NA; clone size: NA; CDR3 protein: CASSYTSGTETQYF; CDR3 DNA: TGTGCCAGCAGTTACACCTCAGGGACCGAGACCCAGTACTTC
V gene: TRBV2; J gene: TRBJ1-4; D gene: TRBD1; clone size: NA; CDR3 protein: CASSNYRGDVVLFF; CDR3 DNA: TGTGCCAGCAGTAACTACAGGGGAGATGTTGTTTTGTTTTTT
V gene: TRBV6-1; J gene: TRBJ2-1; D gene: TRBD2; clone size: NA; CDR3 protein: CASGYGLAGDEQFF; CDR3 DNA: TGTGCCAGCGGATACGGACTAGCGGGAGATGAGCAGTTCTTC
V gene: TRBV19; J gene: TRBJ1-5; D gene: NA; clone size: NA; CDR3 protein: CASMGRALPQHF; CDR3 DNA: TGTGCCAGCATGGGGCGCGCACTGCCCCAGCATTTT
V gene: TRBV29-1; J gene: TRBJ1-2; D gene: NA; clone size: NA; CDR3 protein: CSVETKNYGYTF; CDR3 DNA: TGCAGCGTCGAGACAAAAAACTATGGCTACACCTTC
V gene: TRBV7-9; J gene: TRBJ1-1; D gene: TRBD1; clone size: NA; CDR3 protein: CASSFPTGGRTEAFF; CDR3 DNA: TGTGCCAGCAGCTTCCCAACAGGGGGAAGGACTGAAGCTTTCTTT
V gene: TRBV9; J gene: TRBJ2-3; D gene: TRBD1; clone size: NA; CDR3 protein: CASSVVGQGSSYTQYF; CDR3 DNA: TGTGCCAGCAGCGTAGTGGGACAGGGGAGTTCATATACGCAGTATTTT
V gene: TRBV27; J gene: TRBJ1-1; D gene: NA; clone size: NA; CDR3 protein: CASSLGGEAFF; CDR3 DNA: TGTGCCAGCAGTTTAGGGGGAGAAGCTTTCTTT
V gene: TRBV10-3; J gene: TRBJ2-2; D gene: NA; clone size: NA; CDR3 protein: CAISESQVGELFF; CDR3 DNA: TGTGCCATCAGTGAAAGTCAAGTCGGGGAGCTGTTTTTT
V gene: TRBV28; J gene: TRBJ2-7; D gene: TRBD1; clone size: NA; CDR3 protein: CASSMPGQEYEQYF; CDR3 DNA: TGTGCCAGCAGCATGCCGGGACAGGAATACGAGCAGTACTTC
V gene: TRBV6-4; J gene: TRBJ2-1; D gene: TRBD2; clone size: once; CDR3 protein: CASSPGLAGWDEQFF; CDR3 DNA: TGTGCCAGCAGCCCCGGACTAGCGGGCTGGGATGAGCAGTTCTTC
V gene: TRBV5-3; J gene: TRBJ2-7; D gene: TRBD2; clone size: NA; CDR3 protein: CARSLPSGRFYEQYF; CDR3 DNA: TGTGCCAGAAGCTTGCCTAGCGGGAGATTCTACGAGCAGTACTTC
V gene: TRBV5-3; J gene: TRBJ1-2; D gene: NA; clone size: few; CDR3 protein: CARQPKYYGYTF; CDR3 DNA: TGTGCCAGACAGCCAAAATACTATGGCTACACCTTC
V gene: TRBV11-2; J gene: TRBJ2-7; D gene: NA; clone size: NA; CDR3 protein: CASSLGTSYEQYF; CDR3 DNA: TGTGCCAGCAGCTTAGGCACTTCCTACGAGCAGTACTTC